This T cell receptor (beta chain) emerged from a study of blood T cell repertoires in COVID-19. Study details: The cDNA or gDNA used as material had been derived from T cells, B-cell-depleted T cells, or PBMCs.

The CDR3 runs to 14 residues. Germline CDR1 is MNHEY and CDR2 is SMNVEV (reference sequence). The V end lost 4 bases, the J end lost 1 base, and 10 bases lay between the germline ends. Profiling relied on immunoSEQ multiplex PCR, and the TCRdb table lists in-frame clones only, not all of them. Of a few hundred thousand clones listed, around 81% are singletons. This clone has only a few counts. This clonotype originated in a woman aged 50 to 60 with active or convalescent COVID-19. The sequencing input was peripheral blood. The V call is TRBV27, the J call TRBJ1-1; D is perhaps TRBD1 (6 bases). The CDR3 protein is CASSSWTANTEAFF. The CDR3 DNA is TGTGCCAGCAGTTCCTGGACAGCGAACACTGAAGCTTTCTTT.